Below, 20 T cell receptor beta chains from the same sample are listed, as sequenced in a study of blood T cells in healthy people across ages. Then a second PCR, running roughly 7 to 11 cycles, was carried out with a sample-barcoded 5' primer and a J-beta primer mix. TCRdb re-called the 5' RACE reads with MiXCR, one entry per CDR3 protein. The data contain 1.5 million to 2 million distinct CDR3 sequences, approximately 50% of them singletons. The specimen was blood. These receptors all stem from a woman aged 40 to 50 in good health.

The chain links TRBV4-3 to TRBJ1-2; TRBD1 is a possible D gene (5 bases). The CDR3 has 14 residues. Germline V gives CDR1 LGHNA, CDR2 YSLEER. The V end lost 0 bases, the J end lost 6 bases, and 11 bases lay between the germline ends. In DNA, the CDR3 is TGCGCCAGCAGCCAAGATGGATGGGGCCATGGCTACACCTTC. Translating it yields CASSQDGWGHGYTF.

This chain connects TRBV29-1 to TRBJ2-3; possibly TRBD1 for D (5 bases). CDR3 length equals 14 residues. Trimming stripped 4 bases from V and 4 bases from J, with 15 bases between. CDR1 and CDR2 (germline): SQVTM, ANQGSEA. CDR3 in amino acids: CSVVGQGPPDTQYF. For the CDR3, the DNA is TGCAGCGTTGTAGGGCAGGGCCCCCCAGATACGCAGTATTTT.

This clonotype was observed a few times. This CDR3 is CASSGDPSTDTQYF. Written as DNA, the CDR3 is TGCGCCAGCTCGGGGGATCCTAGCACAGATACGCAGTATTTT. V gene TRBV5-1 combines with J gene TRBJ2-3; weak D call: TRBD2 (6 bases). The V gene's germline CDR1 is SGHRS and CDR2 YFSETQ. This CDR3 spans 14 amino acids. Trimming took off 7 bases at V and 0 bases at J, with 12 bases between the two ends.

V gene TRBV12-3 or TRBV12-4 combines with J gene TRBJ2-5; 7 nucleotides match TRBD1. The DNA matches TRBJ2-7 better at its end, which makes the J call doubtful. This CDR3 is 13 amino acids long. The CDR3: CASSRDRASEQYF. The CDR3 nucleotides read TGTGCCAGCAGTCGCGACAGGGCAAGCGAGCAGTACTTC.

The V gene is TRBV13, the J gene TRBJ2-5; 9 bases match TRBD2. The J segment lost 5 bases and the V segment lost 5 bases, leaving 6 bases of the junction unmatched. The CDR3 length is 14 residues. Looked up from germline, CDR1 is PRHDT and CDR2 is FYEKMQ (reference sequence). The CDR3 nucleotides are TGTGCCAGCAGCGCCTCTAGCGGGGCGGAGACCCAGTACTTC. It encodes CASSASSGAETQYF.

Of note for this clonotype: At one end the junction does not follow the germline gene, possibly because of a read error. The chain joins TRBV7-7 to TRBJ2-1; TRBD1 might be the D (6 bases). This CDR3 spans 18 amino acids. CDR1 is SSHAT, CDR2 FNYEAQ, per germline (reference sequence). The CDR3 sequence is CASSPRGLQGLPGNAQFF. The CDR3 DNA is TGTGCTAGCAGCCCGAGAGGGTTACAGGGCCTCCCCGGGAATGCGCAGTTCTTC.

The gene calls are TRBV27 and TRBJ2-3; D not certain. V shed 7 bases and J shed 0 bases, with 20 bases lying between them. This CDR3 is 17 amino acids long. Per the germline V gene, CDR1 is MNHEY and CDR2 is SMNVEV (reference sequence). The CDR3 spells CASNRGHRIPSTDTQYF. The CDR3 DNA reads TGTGCCAGCAACCGTGGGCACAGAATACCTAGCACAGATACGCAGTATTTT.

The J gene is TRBJ2-3, the V gene TRBV6-2 or TRBV6-3, with 11 bases fitting TRBD1. Germline V gives CDR1 MNHEY, CDR2 SVGEGT. Trimming took 6 bases from V and 6 from J; bases not matched to a gene: 11. CDR3 length: 16 amino acids. The CDR3 is CASRKPGTGGRDTQYF. CDR3 coding DNA: TGTGCCAGCAGGAAACCCGGGACAGGGGGACGGGATACGCAGTATTTT.

The rearrangement joins TRBV10-3 to TRBJ2-7, with 8 bases aligning to TRBD1. Losses at the gene ends were 5 bases for V and 1 base for J; bases not matched to a gene: 10. Germline CDR1 is ENHRY and CDR2 is SYGVKD. This CDR3 has 16 amino acids. CDR3 amino acids: CAISSAQGAVSYEQYF. DNA of the CDR3: TGTGCCATCAGTTCCGCTCAGGGGGCTGTTTCCTACGAGCAGTACTTC.

The rearrangement links TRBV20-1 to TRBJ1-5, with D perhaps TRBD1 (5 bases). This CDR3 is 16 amino acids long. Germline CDR1 is DFQATT and CDR2 is SNEGSKA (reference sequence). V gave up 5 bases and J gave up 0 bases, with 17 bases separating them. CDR3 sequence reads: CSAVSGTEYSNQPQHF. The CDR3 region has the DNA TGCAGTGCTGTGTCCGGGACGGAATATAGCAATCAGCCCCAGCATTTT.

The CDR3 reads CSASLDHNSPLHF. CDR3 coding DNA: TGCAGTGCTAGTCTTGACCATAATTCACCCCTCCACTTT. This rearrangement joins TRBV20-1 to TRBJ1-6; D is ambiguous. Trimming removed 3 bases from V and 5 bases from J, with 8 bases in between. CDR1 is DFQATT and CDR2 is SNEGSKA in the germline V gene (reference sequence). The CDR3 has 13 residues.

The chain employs TRBV18 and TRBJ2-7, with 8 bases aligning to TRBD1. CDR3 length: 15 residues. From germline, CDR1 is KGHSH and CDR2 LQKENI. DNA of the CDR3: TGTGCTGCTCAACCAGGGACAGGTTCTTCCTACGAGCAGTACTTC. Amino acids: CAAQPGTGSSYEQYF.

The rearrangement uses TRBV7-2 and TRBJ2-2; no clear D gene. Germline V gene sequence: CDR1 SGHTA, CDR2 FQGNSA. The CDR3 is made up of 12 amino acids. V dropped 2 bases and J dropped 9 bases, with 7 bases sitting between them. The CDR3 nucleotides are TGTGCCAGCAGCTTAAGGAGTCGGGAGCTGTTTTTT. This gives the protein CASSLRSRELFF.

The chain is built from TRBV6-1 and TRBJ2-7, with D perhaps TRBD1 (5 bases). Trimming took off 4 bases at V and 2 bases at J, with 12 bases between the two ends. Germline V CDR1 and CDR2: MNHNS, SASEGT. The CDR3 is made up of 14 amino acids. CDR3 sequence (DNA): TGTGCCAGCAGTGTAGGGGATAACCCCTACGAGCAGTACTTC. Encoded protein: CASSVGDNPYEQYF.

The rearrangement joins TRBV4-3 to TRBJ2-7, with 12 positions matching TRBD2. The J call may not be correct, given that the DNA end is closer to TRBJ2-5. The CDR3 loop spans 18 amino acids. Germline lookup yields CDR1 LGHNA and CDR2 YSLEER. The CDR3 reads CASSQDSLAGGRGETQYF. As DNA, the CDR3 is TGCGCCAGCAGCCAAGATTCACTAGCGGGGGGTCGTGGGGAGACCCAGTACTTC.

The V and J genes are TRBV6-2 or TRBV6-3 and TRBJ2-1; a weak D match, TRBD2 (5 bases). CDR3 length equals 12 residues. Deletions cut 7 bases from V and 14 bases from J, with 18 bases between. The germline V gene encodes CDR1 MNHEY and CDR2 SVGEGT. The CDR3 here is CASTYGLATKFF. CDR3 DNA sequence: TGTGCCAGCACCTACGGACTGGCTACGAAGTTCTTC.

This chain joins TRBV18 and TRBJ2-3, with TRBD2 as a possible D gene (6 bases). Germline CDR1 is KGHSH and CDR2 is LQKENI. Between the trimmed V and J ends, which lost 3 bases and 4 bases, there was a span of 14 bases. The CDR3 has 15 amino acids. CDR3 DNA: TGTGCCAGCTCACCTTACTCGGGAGATCCAGATACGCAGTATTTT. Its protein product is CASSPYSGDPDTQYF.

This clonotype was observed a few times. V is TRBV29-1 and J is TRBJ2-3; tentative D call: TRBD2 (6 bases). In germline, CDR1 is SQVTM, CDR2 ANQGSEA. The CDR3 is 15 amino acids. V lost 5 bases and J 0 bases, leaving 15 bases between the germline ends. The CDR3 DNA is TGCAGCGTTTTACGGACTATTCTTAGCACAGATACGCAGTATTTT. Translating it yields CSVLRTILSTDTQYF.

A single count supports this clonotype. The chain uses TRBV2 and TRBJ2-4; D might be TRBD1 or TRBD2, each matching 5 bases. The V end was cut by 8 bases, the J end by 9 bases, with 14 bases between. The CDR3 length is 12 residues. CDR1 and CDR2 (germline): SNHLY, FYNNEI. The CDR3 DNA follows: TGTGCCAGCGGGGGAAGCCCGGGCATTCAGTACTTC. Amino acid sequence: CASGGSPGIQYF.

This clonotype occurred a few times. The J gene is TRBJ2-7, the V gene TRBV20-1; D possibly corresponds to TRBD1 (7 bases). The better agreement between TRBJ2-5 and the DNA end casts doubt on the J call. This CDR3 is built from 13 residues. Germline CDR1 reads DFQATT; CDR2 reads SNEGSKA (reference sequence). This chain's CDR3 is CSARVRGAETQYF. In DNA form, the CDR3 reads TGCAGTGCTAGAGTCAGGGGGGCAGAGACCCAGTACTTC.